This T cell receptor (beta chain) came from a study of T cells in Graves' hyperthyroidism and ophthalmopathy (dated by TCRdb to about 2019). For the wider study: Peripheral blood samples were taken at the time of initial diagnosis, prior to any treatment. A discovery cohort of around 100 patients, about 43 with Graves' ophthalmopathy and 57 with stable Graves' hyperthyroidism, was used to find distinguishing TCR V-J signatures. Prospective prediction of ophthalmopathy was tested in an independent validation cohort consisting of 18 hyperthyroidism patients and 15 to 17 patients who later progressed to ophthalmopathy. The 95 to 100 discovery patients were randomly split 7:3 into training and test sets. In about 6 Graves' hyperthyroidism patients, the study also compared T-cell repertoires from thyroid tissue with T-cell repertoires from blood. Following sampling, methimazole starting at 30 mg daily was given to hyperthyroidism patients, and high-dose intravenous methylprednisolone was given to ophthalmopathy patients. The paper reports TCR Vbeta CDR3 sequencing of approximately 140 peripheral blood samples: around 45 ophthalmopathy, about 75 hyperthyroidism and approximately 17 progressor patients. The study at large found these results: In cross-validation, a model built on a 13 V-J signature told ophthalmopathy apart from stable hyperthyroidism with 85% to 90% sensitivity and roughly 83% specificity, and in testing the same model reached 80%/75%. No statistical method was used to fix the sample size in advance, and group allocation was not hidden from the investigators. In validation, the model predicted progression to ophthalmopathy a median of about 6.8 months before onset, with roughly 68% sensitivity and roughly 79% specificity. Most expanded thyroid clonotypes (frequency above 0.001) were also detected in blood, a finding suggesting that blood repertoires may reflect thyroid immune responses.

The TCR beta CDR3 regions were amplified from RNA transcripts. The TCR CDR3 was subjected to a first round of RT-PCR using the HTBI primer set and the Qiagen OneStep RT-PCR kit. Libraries were constructed in a second round of multiplex PCR, after which size selection and purification were performed. The libraries were sequenced on an Illumina HiSeq2000 using paired-end 100 bp reads. The authors' pipeline ran thus. SOAPnuke was used to process the raw data, throwing out any read that contained adapters or uncalled bases, had a mean Phred below 15, or lacked an exact constant-primer or identifier match. High-quality paired reads were merged with COPE v1.2.5, and unique nucleotide sequences were defined as clonotypes. Clonotypes were aligned to IMGT TRBV, TRBD and TRBJ reference segments using MiTCR v1.1. The analysis included only V-J combinations with a frequency above 0.0001, which together covered about 99% of the repertoires. A TCS score was defined as the ratio between F50 (clonal expansion) and ExV (chaos), using BLOSUM62-based TCRdist between CDR3 peptides within each V-J. Welch's t-statistics and random forest reduced just over 500 V-J features to about 13, which were used in a naive Bayes classifier (R e1071). Using fastp at Q25 and MiXCR, TCRdb reprocessed the public reads and kept productive beta chains. CDR3 protein sequences are deduplicated, and each keeps its most common genes and DNA. TCRdb's processing, not the study's, gives the V and J calls here. The sample contains under 400,000 distinct CDR3 sequences, about 20% of them found a single time. Clones ranked in the top ten supply approximately 54% of the sample.

Stable Graves' hyperthyroidism was defined as the absence of progression to ophthalmopathy over 18 months of follow-up. Hyperthyroidism patients were newly diagnosed, with disease duration under 2 months, and aged 18 to 65 years. The study excluded patients with uncontrolled infections, other autoimmune diseases, pregnancy or lactation. Diagnoses relied on clinical symptoms, serum thyroxine and TRAb, thyroid ultrasound and orbital computed tomography. PBMCs were separated from under 12 ml of fresh peripheral blood using Ficoll-Paque density gradient centrifugation. Total RNA was extracted with Trizol reagent, and quality was checked on an Agilent 2100 Bioanalyzer. Only a few counts were recorded for this clonotype. It lacks a known antigen. No per-base quality is available; no much larger clone lies one base away. CDR1 MDHEN and CDR2 SYDVKM were looked up in the germline V gene. The CDR3, cysteine through phenylalanine, is 17 amino acids long. This entry keeps only the CDR3 DNA: 51 bases, framed from base 1. V gives up 4 bases and J gives up 8 bases, and the segment between their germline ends measures 26 bases.

The sample consisted of blood. The receptor was isolated from a woman between 50 and 59 years old with Graves' hyperthyroidism. The chain is made from TRBV28 and TRBJ1-2; too little of a D gene remains to name it. This receptor carries the CDR3 CASSSFSLPDSRWGYTF. In nucleotides, the sequence is TGTGCCAGCAGTTCATTTTCCTTGCCGGACTCCCGTTGGGGCTACACCTTC.